These 16 T cell receptor beta chains were sequenced from one sample in a study of blood T cell repertoires in COVID-19. Clones were sequenced by immunoSEQ multiplex PCR, and TCRdb holds only the in-frame ones, with some missing. There are around 250,000 clones in the sample; 70% to 90% occur only once, and 15% to 17% lies in the top ten. Material: PBMCs or T cells enriched from blood (not recorded which). Every receptor here comes from a man between 18 and 29 years old who had recovered from COVID-19.

The chain has TRBV11-3 and TRBJ2-3, with a weak D call TRBD1 (6 bases). Germline CDR1 reads SGHNT; CDR2 reads YENEEA. Trimming removed 1 base from V and 2 bases from J, with 10 bases in between. The CDR3 has 15 residues. CDR3: CASSLGDTDTDTQYF. The DNA for the CDR3 is TGTGCCAGCAGCTTAGGGGACACAGACACAGATACGCAGTATTTT.

The chain recombines TRBV5-4 with TRBJ1-2, with a weak D call TRBD1 (6 bases). CDR3 length equals 13 residues. Deletions cut 0 bases from V and 7 bases from J, with 10 bases between. Germline values: CDR1 SGHNT, CDR2 YYREEE (reference sequence). In nucleotides, the CDR3 is TGTGCCAGCAGCTTGGCAGGGGCGGGTGGCTACACCTTC. It is translated as CASSLAGAGGYTF.

The chain is built from TRBV29-1 and TRBJ2-5, with 11 bases identical to TRBD1. Germline V gives CDR1 SQVTM, CDR2 ANQGSEA. V shed 7 bases, J shed 5 bases, and the junction held 3 bases outside the gene matches. The CDR3 consists of 12 residues. The CDR3 loop reads CSGRTGGETQYF. CDR3 nucleotides: TGCAGCGGCAGGACAGGGGGCGAGACCCAGTACTTC.

The sample holds a few counts of this clone. V usage is TRBV30 and J usage is TRBJ1-1, with TRBD1 identical over 11 bases. The germline V gene has CDR1 GTSNPN and CDR2 SVGIG (reference sequence). This CDR3 contains 14 residues. Trimming removed 4 bases from V and 4 bases from J; junction bases left unmatched: 5. CDR3 in amino acids: CAWNMGQGGTEAFF. The CDR3 region has the DNA TGTGCCTGGAATATGGGACAGGGGGGCACTGAAGCTTTCTTT.

The chain employs TRBV19 and TRBJ2-1, with 7 bases fitting TRBD1. The germline V gene encodes CDR1 LNHDA and CDR2 SQIVND (reference sequence). Trimming removed 4 bases from V and 0 bases from J; junction bases left unmatched: 6. The CDR3 is 16 amino acids. The CDR3 reads CASSKTGESSYNEQFF. The CDR3 DNA sequence: TGTGCCAGTAGTAAAACAGGGGAAAGCTCCTACAATGAGCAGTTCTTC.

The chain uses TRBV5-5 and TRBJ1-1; tentatively, D is TRBD1 (6 bases). This CDR3 spans 16 amino acids. CDR1 and CDR2 from the germline V gene are SGHKS and YYEKEE (reference sequence). Trimming left V 4 bases short and J 0 bases short, with 16 bases between. The CDR3 DNA is TGTGCCAGCAGCCTGGGGAGGACAGTCCTGAACACTGAAGCTTTCTTT. The encoded protein is CASSLGRTVLNTEAFF.

V usage is TRBV27 and J usage is TRBJ2-7; 14 bases align to TRBD2. The CDR3 has 21 amino acids. Per germline, CDR1 MNHEY and CDR2 SMNVEV (reference sequence). Trimming at V came to 6 bases and at J to 4 bases, leaving 23 bases not matched to a gene. The CDR3 region has the DNA TGTGCCAGCAGGGACTCCCGGGGACTAGCGGGAGTGCTCGGGGCTTGGTACGAGCAGTACTTC. Translation: CASRDSRGLAGVLGAWYEQYF.

The chain carries TRBV1 and TRBJ2-1; the D call TRBD1 from the table was never checked on the DNA. TRBV1 is a listed pseudogene. This CDR3 contains 16 residues. CDR3 coding DNA: TGCACCAGCAGCCAAGATCGGACAGGCGAGTACAATGAGCAGTTCTTC. This gives the protein CTSSQDRTGEYNEQFF.

The CDR3 here is CASRGQTEAFF. CDR3 DNA: TGTGCCAGCAGAGGACAGACTGAAGCTTTCTTT. The chain couples TRBV3-1 (or the pseudogene TRBV3-2) to TRBJ1-1, with a weak D call TRBD1 (6 bases). Germline V gene lookup returns CDR1 LGHDT and CDR2 YNNKEL (reference sequence). The CDR3 runs to 11 residues. The V end was cut by 6 bases, the J end by 5 bases, with 7 bases between.

The V call is TRBV10-3, the J call TRBJ1-1; the match to TRBD1 covers 7 bases. CDR3 length: 13 residues. V shed 4 bases and J 3 bases; nucleotides not matched to a gene: 2. Germline CDR1 ENHRY, CDR2 SYGVKD. CDR3 sequence: CAISGDSYTEAFF. In DNA form, the CDR3 reads TGTGCCATCAGTGGGGACAGCTACACTGAAGCTTTCTTT.

The chain is built from TRBV7-6 and TRBJ2-7; 9 nucleotides agree with TRBD1. Germline V CDR1 and CDR2: SGHVS, FNYEAQ. J was trimmed by 2 bases and V by 5 bases; bases with no gene match: 7. The CDR3 runs 15 residues. This chain's CDR3 is CASSPTGGEAYEQYF. In DNA form, the CDR3 reads TGTGCCAGCAGCCCGACAGGGGGGGAGGCCTACGAGCAGTACTTC.

V gene TRBV4-1 combines with J gene TRBJ1-2; a possible D gene is TRBD1 (6 bases). The V end was cut by 1 base, the J end by 6 bases, with 18 bases between. The CDR3 has 16 amino acids. Germline V gives CDR1 MGHRA, CDR2 YSYEKL. The CDR3 bases are TGCGCCAGCAGCCAAGGGGCCCAGGGGTTGTCGGATGGCTACACCTTC. This sequence encodes CASSQGAQGLSDGYTF.

The genes are TRBV27 and TRBJ2-3; D is uncertain. CDR3 size: 14 residues. The germline gives CDR1 MNHEY, CDR2 SMNVEV (reference sequence). Trimming took off 5 bases at V and 0 bases at J, with 9 bases between the two ends. The CDR3 region has the DNA TGTGCCAGCAGTAGTCTAAGTAGCACAGATACGCAGTATTTT. It is translated as CASSSLSSTDTQYF.

A few counts support this clone. The chain couples TRBV9 to TRBJ2-1; 8 nucleotides agree with TRBD2. V lost 4 bases and J lost 0; bases outside the gene matches: 6. This CDR3 region has 16 residues. Germline V gene data show CDR1 as SGDLS and CDR2 as YYNGEE. This chain's CDR3 is CASSPLAGPSYNEQFF. The CDR3 region has the DNA TGTGCCAGCAGCCCTCTAGCGGGCCCCTCCTACAATGAGCAGTTCTTC.

V gene TRBV27 combines with J gene TRBJ1-1; 9 bases align to TRBD1. V shed 7 bases and J 4 bases; nucleotides not matched to a gene: 10. This CDR3 spans 15 amino acids. Germline V gene sequence: CDR1 MNHEY, CDR2 SMNVEV (reference sequence). Here the CDR3 DNA reads TGTGCCAGCAACCCGTGGGGACAGGGACTCACTGAAGCTTTCTTT. Translating it yields CASNPWGQGLTEAFF.

This chain connects TRBV30 to TRBJ2-5; 7 bases are a match to TRBD2. Germline loops: CDR1 GTSNPN, CDR2 SVGIG (reference sequence). Trimming at V came to 5 bases and at J to 6 bases, leaving 9 bases not matched to a gene. The CDR3 has 13 amino acids. In DNA form, the CDR3 reads TGTGCCTGGGCCCTGGGGGAGGGAAAGACCCAGTACTTC. Protein: CAWALGEGKTQYF. The full variable domain, its missing parts supplied by reference TRBV30 and TRBJ2-5, is SQTIHQWPATLVQPVGSPLSLECTVEGTSNPNLYWYRQAAGRGLQLLFYSVGIGQISSEVPQNLSASRPQDRQFILSSKKLLLSDSGFYLCAWALGEGKTQYFGPGTRLLVL.